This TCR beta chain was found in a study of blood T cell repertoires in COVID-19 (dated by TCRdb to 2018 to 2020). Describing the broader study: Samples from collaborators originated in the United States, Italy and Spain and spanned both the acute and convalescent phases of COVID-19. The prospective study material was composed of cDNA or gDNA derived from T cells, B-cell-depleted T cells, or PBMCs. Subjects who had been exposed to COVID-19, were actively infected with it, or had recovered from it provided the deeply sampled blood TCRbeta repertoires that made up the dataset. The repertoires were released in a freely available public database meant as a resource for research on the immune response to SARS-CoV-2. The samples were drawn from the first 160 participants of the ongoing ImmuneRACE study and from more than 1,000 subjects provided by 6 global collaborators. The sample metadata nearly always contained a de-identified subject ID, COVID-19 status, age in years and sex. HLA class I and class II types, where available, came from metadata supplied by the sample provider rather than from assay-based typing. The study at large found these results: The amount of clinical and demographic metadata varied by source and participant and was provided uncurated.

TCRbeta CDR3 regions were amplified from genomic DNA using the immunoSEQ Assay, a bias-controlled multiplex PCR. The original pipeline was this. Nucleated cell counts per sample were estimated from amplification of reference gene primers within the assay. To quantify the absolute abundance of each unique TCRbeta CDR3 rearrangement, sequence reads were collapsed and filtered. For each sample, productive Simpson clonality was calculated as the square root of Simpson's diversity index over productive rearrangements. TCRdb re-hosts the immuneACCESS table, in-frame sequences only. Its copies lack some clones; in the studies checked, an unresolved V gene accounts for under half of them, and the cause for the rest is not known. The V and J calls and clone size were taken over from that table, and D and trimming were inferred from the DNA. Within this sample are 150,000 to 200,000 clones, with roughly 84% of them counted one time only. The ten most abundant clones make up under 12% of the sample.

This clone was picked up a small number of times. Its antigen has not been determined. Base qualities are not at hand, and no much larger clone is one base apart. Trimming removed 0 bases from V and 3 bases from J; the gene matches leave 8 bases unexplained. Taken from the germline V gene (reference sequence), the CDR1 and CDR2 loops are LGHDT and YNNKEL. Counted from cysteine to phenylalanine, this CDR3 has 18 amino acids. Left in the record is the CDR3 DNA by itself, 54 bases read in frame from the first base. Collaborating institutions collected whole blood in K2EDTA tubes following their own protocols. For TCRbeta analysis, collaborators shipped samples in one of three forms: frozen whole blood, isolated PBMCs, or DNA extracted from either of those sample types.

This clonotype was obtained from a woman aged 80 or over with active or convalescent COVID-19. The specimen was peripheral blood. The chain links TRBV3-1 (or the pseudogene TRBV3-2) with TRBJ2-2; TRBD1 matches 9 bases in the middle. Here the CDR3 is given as CASSQELFGTGHTGELFF. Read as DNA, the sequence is TGTGCCAGCAGCCAAGAATTGTTCGGGACAGGGCACACCGGGGAGCTGTTTTTT.